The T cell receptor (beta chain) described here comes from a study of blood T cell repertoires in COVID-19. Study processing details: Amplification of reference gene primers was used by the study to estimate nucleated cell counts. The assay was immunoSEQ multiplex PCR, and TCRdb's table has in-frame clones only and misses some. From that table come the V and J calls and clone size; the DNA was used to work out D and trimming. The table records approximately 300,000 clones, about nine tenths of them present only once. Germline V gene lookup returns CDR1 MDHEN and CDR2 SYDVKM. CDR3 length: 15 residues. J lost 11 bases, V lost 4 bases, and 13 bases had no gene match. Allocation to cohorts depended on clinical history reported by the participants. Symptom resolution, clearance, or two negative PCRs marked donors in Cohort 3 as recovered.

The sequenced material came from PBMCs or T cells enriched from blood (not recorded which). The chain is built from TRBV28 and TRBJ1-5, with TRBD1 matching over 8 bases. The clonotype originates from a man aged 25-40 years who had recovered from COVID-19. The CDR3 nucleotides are TGTGCCAGCAGTTCCGGACAGGGCCGTCTCATAGCCCAGCATTTT. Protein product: CASSSGQGRLIAQHF.